The 30 T cell receptor beta chains listed next were all sequenced from one sample in a study of blood T cell repertoires in COVID-19. Data came from immunoSEQ multiplex PCR; TCRdb stores just in-frame clones and leaves some out. The top ten hold about 11% of the sample, which has 90,000 to 100,000 clones, approximately 79% seen once. Source material: peripheral blood. Receptors originate from a man in his 70s with active or convalescent COVID-19.

With regard to this clone: It is likely a read error, because the conserved phenylalanine at the end of the CDR3 is missing. The V call is TRBV12-3 or TRBV12-4, the J call TRBJ1-2; D remains ambiguous. V lost 3 bases and J lost 1, with 6 bases in between. The CDR3 loop spans 13 amino acids. The CDR3 DNA is TGTGCCAGCAGTTTGGGTCTTAACTATGGCTACACCCTC. Translated: CASSLGLNYGYTL.

J is TRBJ2-6 and V is TRBV5-1; possibly TRBD2 for D (6 bases). Trimming took 5 bases from V and 0 from J, leaving 18 bases between them. CDR3 length equals 18 residues. Germline assignment: CDR1 SGHRS and CDR2 YFSETQ. The CDR3 DNA reads as TGCGCCAGCAGTTGGAAAGGAGGGTCCTCCTCTGGGGCCAACGTCCTGACTTTC. Translated: CASSWKGGSSSGANVLTF.

This clone was seen only once. The chain uses TRBV6-5 and TRBJ2-2; 7 bases map to TRBD2. The germline V gene encodes CDR1 MNHEY and CDR2 SVGAGI. The CDR3 is made up of 14 amino acids. V lost 4 bases, J lost 12 bases, and 11 bases stayed unmatched. In DNA, the CDR3 is TGTGCCAGCAGTTCCGGGACTATAATGGGGAAGCTGTTTTTT. Residues: CASSSGTIMGKLFF.

With regard to this clone: Other DNA sequences in the sample encode the same CDR3. The chain carries TRBV11-3 and TRBJ1-1; D might be TRBD1 (6 bases). The CDR3 consists of 15 residues. Per germline, CDR1 SGHNT and CDR2 YENEEA. V was clipped by 0 bases and J by 4 bases, with 12 bases between them. The CDR3 DNA reads as TGTGCCAGCAGCTTAGATCCGGGGGGCTTCACTGAAGCTTTCTTT. Translation: CASSLDPGGFTEAFF.

This rearrangement joins TRBV6-5 to TRBJ1-1; 7 nucleotides match TRBD1. Per germline, CDR1 MNHEY and CDR2 SVGAGI. There are 14 residues in the CDR3. After removal of 5 bases from V and 0 bases from J, the junction contained 3 bases not matched to a gene. The CDR3 sequence is CASSPTGMNTEAFF. In DNA, the CDR3 is TGTGCCAGCAGTCCGACAGGGATGAACACTGAAGCTTTCTTT.

V usage is TRBV6-5 and J usage is TRBJ2-1, with TRBD1 matching over 9 bases. V shed 7 bases and J 4 bases; nucleotides not matched to a gene: 8. The CDR3 has 15 amino acids. Germline CDR1 reads MNHEY; CDR2 reads SVGAGI. CDR3 bases: TGTGCCAGCAACCCGGGACAGGGAATATACAATGAGCAGTTCTTC. It encodes CASNPGQGIYNEQFF.

The chain couples TRBV6-6 to TRBJ2-5; the D is unclear. V was cut by 6 bases and J by 3 bases, with 5 bases left in between. This CDR3 has 11 residues. Germline values: CDR1 MNHNY, CDR2 SVGAGI (reference sequence). DNA for the CDR3: TGTGCCAGCAGCCCAGAAGAGACCCAGTACTTC. Translation: CASSPEETQYF.

This chain links TRBV7-3 with TRBJ2-3; TRBD2 might be the D (6 bases). Germline V lookup: CDR1 SGHTA, CDR2 FQGTGA. Trimming shortened V by 5 bases and J by 6 bases, and 33 bases separated the two germline ends. This CDR3 has 20 residues. The CDR3 sequence is CASSAVRIRSGRTPTDTQYF. The CDR3 DNA follows: TGTGCCAGCAGCGCCGTCCGGATACGAAGCGGGCGTACCCCGACGGATACGCAGTATTTT.

The V and J genes are TRBV10-2 and TRBJ1-1; D unresolved. V was clipped by 7 bases and J by 4 bases, with 13 bases between them. The V gene's germline CDR1 is WSHSY and CDR2 SAAADI. The CDR3 runs 13 residues. CDR3 region: CASTSNRFTEAFF. CDR3 DNA: TGCGCCAGCACCTCAAACAGATTCACTGAAGCTTTCTTT.

This clone was seen a handful of times. The chain recombines TRBV5-6 with TRBJ1-1, with D possibly being TRBD1 (6 bases). The V end was cut by 0 bases, the J end by 5 bases, with 17 bases between. The CDR3 totals 16 residues. Germline CDR1 is SGHDT and CDR2 is YYEEEE. CDR3 nucleotide sequence: TGTGCCAGCAGCTTGGCGGCGGTCAGGGGCTCTACTGAAGCTTTCTTT. Residues: CASSLAAVRGSTEAFF.

The V call is TRBV11-3, the J call TRBJ2-2; TRBD1 is a possible D gene (5 bases). Deletions cut 5 bases from V and 5 bases from J, with 9 bases between. The CDR3 runs 13 residues. From germline, CDR1 is SGHNT and CDR2 YENEEA. CDR3 loop: CASSPQGTGELFF. CDR3 DNA sequence: TGTGCCAGCAGCCCCCAGGGAACCGGGGAGCTGTTTTTT.

The chain is built from TRBV27 and TRBJ2-1, with a weak D call TRBD2 (5 bases). This CDR3 spans 14 amino acids. In germline, CDR1 is MNHEY, CDR2 SMNVEV (reference sequence). Trimming left V 7 bases short and J 6 bases short, with 16 bases between. CDR3 protein: CASTTRRGPNEQFF. The CDR3 coding sequence is TGTGCCAGCACCACCCGACGGGGTCCCAATGAGCAGTTCTTC.

In its sample, this clone was seen a few times. The chain has TRBV7-8 and TRBJ2-1; 12 positions agree with TRBD2. The V segment lost 5 bases and the J segment 0 bases; nucleotides outside the gene matches: 11. In germline, CDR1 is SGHVS, CDR2 FQNEAQ. The CDR3 is 19 amino acids. CDR3: CASSPPLRLAGASYNEQFF. For the CDR3, the DNA is TGTGCCAGCAGCCCCCCCCTACGACTAGCGGGGGCCTCCTACAATGAGCAGTTCTTC.

The CDR3 region is CATRTGSTDTQYF. CDR3 DNA: TGTGCCACCAGGACAGGAAGCACAGATACGCAGTATTTT. The rearrangement joins TRBV15 to TRBJ2-3; D is possibly TRBD1 (6 bases). The CDR3 consists of 13 residues. CDR1 is LNHNV, CDR2 YYDKDF, per germline (reference sequence). Between the trimmed V and J ends, which lost 6 bases and 0 bases, there was a span of 7 bases.

The rearrangement uses TRBV4-2 and TRBJ2-7, with 9 positions matching TRBD2. Germline V lookup: CDR1 LGHNA, CDR2 YNFKEQ. Trimming removed 2 bases from V and 4 bases from J; junction bases left unmatched: 9. The CDR3 totals 16 residues. CDR3 sequence reads: CASSQPGGGAFYEQYF. CDR3 nucleotides: TGTGCCAGCAGCCAACCTGGCGGGGGGGCTTTTTACGAGCAGTACTTC.

The chain couples TRBV5-1 to TRBJ1-1; no definite D call. This CDR3 has 15 amino acids. The germline gives CDR1 SGHRS, CDR2 YFSETQ. With 1 base removed from V and 4 bases from J, the gap between germline ends came to 14 bases. The CDR3 bases are TGCGCCAGCAGCTTGTCCGGAGGGTGGAGCACTGAAGCTTTCTTT. Protein sequence: CASSLSGGWSTEAFF.

The chain employs TRBV7-9 and TRBJ2-5, with a weak D call TRBD1 (7 bases). The ends were cut back, 4 bases at V and 7 bases at J, with 22 bases in the middle. In germline, CDR1 is SEHNR, CDR2 FQNEAQ (reference sequence). The CDR3 has 16 amino acids. This CDR3 reads CASSWDSLGSGGTQYF. The CDR3 bases are TGTGCCAGCAGCTGGGACAGTCTTGGCTCCGGGGGGACCCAGTACTTC.

This chain joins TRBV7-2 and TRBJ1-1; D unclear. The V end was cut by 2 bases, the J end by 4 bases, with 8 bases between. Per germline, CDR1 SGHTA and CDR2 FQGNSA. The CDR3 loop spans 13 amino acids. CDR3 protein: CASSLSAVTEAFF. The CDR3 nucleotides read TGTGCCAGCAGCTTATCAGCGGTCACTGAAGCTTTCTTT.

The chain has TRBV4-2 and TRBJ1-3; D not resolved. Germline CDR1 reads LGHNA; CDR2 reads YNFKEQ. Trimming left V 4 bases short and J 1 base short, with 8 bases between. CDR3 length: 14 residues. The CDR3 is CASSLRLSGNTIYF. The CDR3 DNA reads as TGTGCCAGCAGCCTGCGGCTTTCTGGAAACACCATATATTTT.

This clone has more than one count but fewer than ten. The chain joins TRBV7-8 to TRBJ2-7, with D hard to call. V shed 4 bases and J shed 4 bases, with 17 bases lying between them. Per the germline V gene, CDR1 is SGHVS and CDR2 is FQNEAQ. The CDR3 totals 15 residues. This CDR3 is CASSSGAALLYEQYF. Written as DNA, the CDR3 is TGTGCCAGCAGCTCCGGAGCAGCATTGCTTTACGAGCAGTACTTC. Variable domain in full (rest from reference TRBV7-8 and TRBJ2-7): GAGVSQSPRYKVAKRGQDVALRCDPISGHVSLFWYQQALGQGPEFLTYFQNEAQLDKSGLPSDRFFAERPEGSVSTLKIQRTQQEDSAVYLCASSSGAALLYEQYFGPGTRLTVT.

The chain employs TRBV29-1 and TRBJ1-5, with 7 bases identical to TRBD1. Germline V gene lookup returns CDR1 SQVTM and CDR2 ANQGSEA. J was trimmed by 3 bases and V by 6 bases; bases with no gene match: 5. This CDR3 contains 13 residues. The CDR3 coding sequence is TGCAGCGTACTGACAGGGAACAATCAGCCCCAGCATTTT. Translating gives CSVLTGNNQPQHF.

The chain employs TRBV29-1 and TRBJ1-2; no reliable D call. Looked up from germline, CDR1 is SQVTM and CDR2 is ANQGSEA. The CDR3 is made up of 12 amino acids. Trimming took off 3 bases at V and 3 bases at J, with 8 bases between the two ends. In DNA form, the CDR3 reads TGCAGCGTTGATAGGAGTGACTATGGCTACACCTTC. This encodes CSVDRSDYGYTF.

This sequence joins TRBV27 and TRBJ2-7; 9 positions agree with TRBD1. Germline trimming cut 5 bases from V and 3 bases from J; bases unmatched to any gene: 2. Germline CDR1 MNHEY, CDR2 SMNVEV (reference sequence). The CDR3 consists of 13 residues. As DNA, the CDR3 is TGTGCCAGCAGTCCGGACAGGGGCTACGAGCAGTACTTC. It specifies CASSPDRGYEQYF.

A single count supports this clone. The chain joins TRBV2 to TRBJ1-5; a weak D match, TRBD1 (5 bases). V shed 6 bases and J shed 5 bases, with 11 bases lying between them. Germline V CDR1 and CDR2: SNHLY, FYNNEI. The CDR3 has 13 amino acids. The DNA for the CDR3 is TGTGCCAGCAGCCCGGGGGGGGATCAGCCCCAGCATTTT. Encoded protein: CASSPGGDQPQHF.

The V and J genes are TRBV7-9 and TRBJ2-2; 7 bases are shared with TRBD1. Losses at the gene ends were 4 bases for V and 5 bases for J; bases not matched to a gene: 4. This CDR3 has 14 residues. CDR1 SEHNR and CDR2 FQNEAQ come from the germline V gene (reference sequence). CDR3 in DNA: TGTGCCAGCAGCTCGGACAGGATGACCGGGGAGCTGTTTTTT. Protein sequence: CASSSDRMTGELFF.

V and J are TRBV29-1 and TRBJ2-1, with no clear D. CDR1 is SQVTM and CDR2 is ANQGSEA in the germline V gene. V lost 4 bases to trimming and J lost 4 bases, with 14 bases between them. The CDR3 consists of 14 residues. In DNA, the CDR3 is TGCAGCGTTGGGTCCCTGCTGACTTACAATGAGCAGTTCTTC. The encoded protein is CSVGSLLTYNEQFF.

The chain combines TRBV9 with TRBJ2-2, with 10 positions matching TRBD2. The CDR3 contains 18 residues. Losses at the gene ends were 5 bases for V and 2 bases for J; bases not matched to a gene: 12. Germline V gene sequence: CDR1 SGDLS, CDR2 YYNGEE. The CDR3 bases are TGTGCCAGCAGTCGTAGGTCTAGCGGGGGTACAAACACCGGGGAGCTGTTTTTT. Translating it yields CASSRRSSGGTNTGELFF.

The rearrangement links TRBV12-5 to TRBJ1-6; D might be TRBD1 (5 bases). CDR1 is LGHNT and CDR2 is FRNRAP in the germline V gene. This CDR3 has 14 residues. Written as DNA, the CDR3 is TGTGCAGGGGCCAGTATTTCAGTCGGTTCACCCCTCCACTTT. The encoded protein is CAGASISVGSPLHF.

This chain links TRBV6-5 with TRBJ1-5; 8 bases fit TRBD1. CDR3 length equals 14 residues. Germline-derived CDR1 and CDR2 are MNHEY and SVGAGI. V lost 5 bases, J lost 3 bases, and 3 bases stayed unmatched. The CDR3, as DNA: TGTGCCAGCAGTAGGACAGGGCCCAATCAGCCCCAGCATTTT. This translates into CASSRTGPNQPQHF.

This clone was seen just once. The chain couples TRBV6-4 to TRBJ1-1; 9 bases map to TRBD1. This CDR3 contains 15 residues. The V gene's germline CDR1 is MRHNA and CDR2 SNTAGT. V dropped 6 bases and J dropped 1; count of bases not matched to a gene: 6. The chain's CDR3 is CASRGTGNGNTEAFF. The CDR3 coding sequence is TGTGCCAGCAGAGGGACAGGGAATGGGAACACTGAAGCTTTCTTT.